Listed below are T cell receptor beta chains from one sample, sequenced in a study of blood T cell repertoires in COVID-19. Here immunoSEQ multiplex PCR was the method, and the copy in TCRdb shows in-frame clones only, minus some. The data contain 200,000 to 250,000 clones, about 85% of them singletons. Sequenced material: peripheral blood. The receptors stem from a woman aged 55-75 years who had recovered from COVID-19. CDR3s include the opening cysteine and the closing phenylalanine or tryptophan. The order of the fields is D gene, clone size, V gene, J gene, CDR3 length, CDR3 protein, CDR3 DNA. A D gene is named only where the DNA matches it firmly. Clone size appears in some rows only: once, few, many, or a class for an expanded clone.

NA	NA	TRBV4-1	TRBJ2-6	15	CASSPIGTGANVLTF	TGCGCCAGCAGCCCGATCGGTACTGGGGCCAACGTCCTGACTTTC
TRBD2	NA	TRBV19	TRBJ2-5	18	CASSIGTSGGAVVETQYF	TGTGCCAGTAGTATAGGGACTAGCGGGGGGGCAGTGGTGGAGACCCAGTACTTC
TRBD2	NA	TRBV27	TRBJ2-7	17	CASILPPSGGVGYEQYF	TGTGCCAGCATCCTCCCCCCCAGCGGGGGAGTAGGATACGAGCAGTACTTC
TRBD1	NA	TRBV19	TRBJ2-2	17	CASQVWSGTGSTGELFF	TGTGCCAGCCAGGTTTGGTCCGGGACAGGGAGCACCGGGGAGCTGTTTTTT
TRBD1	NA	TRBV5-1	TRBJ1-5	15	CASSEGQGAYQPQHF	TGCGCCAGCAGCGAAGGACAGGGGGCATATCAGCCCCAGCATTTT
TRBD1	NA	TRBV7-8	TRBJ1-4	16	CASSLARDRANEKLFF	TGTGCCAGCAGCTTAGCGAGGGACAGGGCTAATGAAAAACTGTTTTTT
NA	NA	TRBV14	TRBJ2-1	15	CASSQAGSSYNEQFF	TGTGCCAGCAGCCAAGCGGGGAGCTCCTACAATGAGCAGTTCTTC
NA	NA	TRBV6-2/TRBV6-3	TRBJ1-2	17	CASSYSTIRGLLYGYTF	TGTGCCAGCAGTTACTCAACGATAAGAGGCCTCCTCTATGGCTACACCTTC
NA	NA	TRBV11-3	TRBJ1-1	13	CASSLGVNTEAFF	TGTGCCAGCAGCTTAGGAGTGAACACTGAAGCTTTCTTT
TRBD2	NA	TRBV12-5	TRBJ2-1	16	CASGLVTSGGAHEQFF	TGTGCTAGTGGTTTGGTAACCAGCGGGGGGGCCCATGAGCAGTTCTTC
NA	NA	TRBV18	TRBJ2-7	13	CASSPFPRYEQYF	TGTGCCAGCTCACCATTTCCCAGGTACGAGCAGTACTTC
NA	NA	TRBV7-8	TRBJ1-3	16	CASSLVGGSSGNTIYF	TGTGCCAGCAGCTTAGTAGGGGGAAGCTCTGGAAACACCATATATTTT
NA	NA	TRBV25-1	TRBJ1-1	11	CASSEAGEAFF	TGTGCCAGCAGTGAAGCAGGTGAAGCTTTCTTT
NA	NA	TRBV21-1	TRBJ1-1	19	CASSREGQGRSSMNTEAFF	TGTGCCAGCAGCCGAGAGGGGCAGGGGCGAAGCTCGATGAACACTGAAGCTTTCTTT
NA	NA	TRBV25-1	TRBJ2-6	18	CASSTILGQHSGANVLTF	TGTGCCAGCAGCACCATCTTGGGCCAGCACTCTGGGGCCAACGTCCTGACTTTC
TRBD2	NA	TRBV19	TRBJ2-3	14	CASSYTRGENTQYF	TGTGCCAGTAGTTACACCCGGGGGGAGAATACGCAGTATTTT
TRBD2	NA	TRBV3-1/TRBV3-2	TRBJ2-5	16	CASSQEATGGEETQYF	TGTGCCAGCAGCCAAGAAGCGACCGGGGGGGAAGAGACCCAGTACTTC
TRBD1	NA	TRBV19	TRBJ2-5	14	CASSQGQEKETQYF	TGTGCCAGTAGTCAGGGACAGGAGAAAGAGACCCAGTACTTC
NA	once	TRBV7-2	TRBJ2-3	13	CASGKGDTDTQYF	TGTGCCAGCGGGAAAGGGGACACAGATACGCAGTATTTT
NA	NA	TRBV7-9	TRBJ2-2	14	CASTLGGGTGELFF	TGTGCCAGCACCTTGGGCGGCGGCACCGGGGAGCTGTTTTTT
NA	few	TRBV12-3/TRBV12-4	TRBJ2-7	13	CASTYRGGHEQYF	TGTGCCAGCACCTATAGGGGCGGCCACGAGCAGTACTTC
TRBD2	NA	TRBV11-2	TRBJ2-1	16	CASSLYGGGAYNEQFF	TGTGCCAGCAGCTTATACGGCGGGGGGGCCTACAATGAGCAGTTCTTC